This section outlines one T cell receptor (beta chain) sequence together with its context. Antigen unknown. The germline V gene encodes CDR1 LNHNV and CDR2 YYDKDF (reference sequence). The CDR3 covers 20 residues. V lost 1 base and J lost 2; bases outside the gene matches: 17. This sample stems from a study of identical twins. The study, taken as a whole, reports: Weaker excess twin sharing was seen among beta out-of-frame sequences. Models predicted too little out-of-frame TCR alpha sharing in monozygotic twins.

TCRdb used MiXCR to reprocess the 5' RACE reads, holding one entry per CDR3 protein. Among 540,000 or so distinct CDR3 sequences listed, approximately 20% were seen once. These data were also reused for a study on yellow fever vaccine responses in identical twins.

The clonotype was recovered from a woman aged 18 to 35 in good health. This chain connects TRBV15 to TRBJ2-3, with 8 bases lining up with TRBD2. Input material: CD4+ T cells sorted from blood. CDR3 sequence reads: CATSRVGIAGSISVTDTQYF. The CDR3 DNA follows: TGTGCCACCAGCAGAGTTGGCATAGCGGGAAGTATTTCTGTCACAGATACGCAGTATTTT.